This T cell receptor beta chain was sequenced for a study of blood T cells in healthy people across ages. Findings and limits, study-wide: Estimated diversity across one million T cells was deemed an underestimate.

Through a sample-barcoded 5' primer and a J-beta primer mix, a second PCR was run for about 6 to 11 cycles. Tags on each cDNA molecule came from a template-switch adaptor with 12 random nucleotides. TCRdb passed the 5' RACE reads through MiXCR, listing each CDR3 protein once. The data show roughly 1,500,000 distinct CDR3 sequences, with roughly 30% seen just once and approximately 10% held by the top ten. This clonotype occurred once. Antigen specificity is unknown. The CDR3 loop spans 16 amino acids. Per the germline V gene, CDR1 is MGHRA and CDR2 is YSYEKL. J was trimmed by 0 bases and V by 4 bases; bases with no gene match: 9. Researchers report isolating at least 6 million PBMCs per sample.

V and J are TRBV4-1 and TRBJ2-7; 7 bases are a match to TRBD2. The sample consisted of blood. The source of this sequence is a woman under 40 in good health. CDR3 loop: CASSPIGGSPSYEQYF. For the CDR3, the DNA is TGCGCCAGCAGCCCAATCGGGGGGTCCCCCTCCTACGAGCAGTACTTC.